This T cell receptor (beta chain) was found in a study of healthy donors' naive CD4 and CD8 T cells. CD4+CD8-CD45RO-CD45RA+ cells were naive CD4+; CD8+CD4-CD45RA+CD27bright cells were naive CD8+. Starting from 500 ng of total RNA, TCR libraries were made with linear amplification. TCRdb processed the reads anew with MiXCR; each CDR3 protein has one entry. The top ten clones hold about 2.3% of a sample with 150,000 to 200,000 distinct CDR3 sequences, 65% to 75% of them seen once. With V trimmed by 2 bases and J by 4 bases, 5 bases remained unmatched. There are 14 residues in the CDR3. From germline, CDR1 is MNHEY and CDR2 SVGEGT.

This TCR derives from a pool of human donors in good health; the sample pools cells from several healthy donors. Sequenced sample: naive CD4+ and CD8+ T cells sorted from blood, pooled from several donors. This chain uses TRBV6-2 or TRBV6-3 with TRBJ2-7; 7 nucleotides align to TRBD1. The CDR3 is CASSYAGTAYEQYF. CDR3 nucleotide sequence: TGTGCCAGCAGTTACGCCGGGACAGCGTACGAGCAGTACTTC.